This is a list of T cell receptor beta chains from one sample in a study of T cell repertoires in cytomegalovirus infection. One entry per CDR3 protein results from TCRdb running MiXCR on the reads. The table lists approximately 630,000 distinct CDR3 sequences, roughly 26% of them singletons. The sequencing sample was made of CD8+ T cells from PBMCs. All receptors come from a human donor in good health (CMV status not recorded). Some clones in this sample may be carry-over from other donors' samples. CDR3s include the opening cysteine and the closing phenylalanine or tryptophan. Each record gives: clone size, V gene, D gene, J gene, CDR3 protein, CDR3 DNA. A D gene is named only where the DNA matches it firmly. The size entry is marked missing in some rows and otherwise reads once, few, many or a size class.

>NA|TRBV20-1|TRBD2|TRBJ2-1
CSARGLAAMQFF
TGCAGTGCTAGGGGGCTAGCGGCTATGCAGTTCTTC
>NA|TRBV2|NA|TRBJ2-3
CATLGGTDTQYF
TGTGCCACCCTAGGTGGCACAGATACGCAGTATTTT
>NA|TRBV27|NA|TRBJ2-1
CASSPQPYYNEQFF
TGTGCCAGCAGTCCCCAACCTTATTACAATGAGCAGTTCTTC
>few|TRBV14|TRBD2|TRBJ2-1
CASSQEEVLAGGSSSYNEQFF
TGTGCCAGCAGCCAAGAGGAAGTACTAGCGGGGGGATCGAGCTCCTACAATGAGCAGTTCTTC
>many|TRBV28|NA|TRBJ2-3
CASSLSQGTDTQYF
TGTGCCAGCAGTTTGAGCCAGGGGACAGATACGCAGTATTTT
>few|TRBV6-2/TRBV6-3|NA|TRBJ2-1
CASSYLAVSEQFF
TGTGCCAGCAGTTATCTTGCTGTAAGTGAGCAGTTCTTC
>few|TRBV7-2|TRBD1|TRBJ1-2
CASSFSSHRGHGYTF
TGTGCCAGCAGCTTTTCCTCTCACAGGGGGCACGGCTACACCTTC
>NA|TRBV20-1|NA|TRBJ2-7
CSADQGIYEQYF
TGCAGTGCCGATCAGGGAATCTACGAGCAGTACTTC
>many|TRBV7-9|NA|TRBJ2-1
CASSLGGVYSYNEQFF
TGTGCCAGCAGCTTAGGTGGGGTCTACTCCTACAATGAGCAGTTCTTC
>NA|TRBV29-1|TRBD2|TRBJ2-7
CSVEESTSGGPYEQYF
TGCAGCGTTGAAGAATCGACTAGCGGGGGTCCCTACGAGCAGTACTTC
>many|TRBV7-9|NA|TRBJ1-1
CASGREANTEAFF
TGTGCCAGCGGTAGGGAGGCGAACACTGAAGCTTTCTTT
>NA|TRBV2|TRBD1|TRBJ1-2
CASSLDREDGYTF
TGTGCCAGCAGTCTGGACAGGGAGGATGGCTACACCTTC
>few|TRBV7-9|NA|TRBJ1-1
CASSLGASEAFF
TGTGCCAGCAGCTTAGGCGCTTCTGAAGCTTTCTTT
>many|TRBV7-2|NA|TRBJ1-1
CASRRTRTVTEAFF
TGTGCCAGCAGGAGGACCCGGACAGTCACTGAAGCTTTCTTT
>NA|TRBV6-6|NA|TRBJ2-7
CASNAAGTLYEQYF
TGTGCCAGCAACGCGGCGGGGACCCTTTACGAGCAGTACTTC
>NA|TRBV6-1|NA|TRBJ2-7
CATRLGTQGDYEQYF
TGTGCCACTAGATTGGGAACCCAAGGAGACTACGAGCAGTACTTC